This entry is about one T cell receptor (beta chain). The antigen is undetermined. TCRdb's table, derived via immunoSEQ multiplex PCR, lists solely in-frame clones and lacks some. The table records around 420,000 clones, over 75% of them present only once. The data originate from a study of Ad26.COV2.S vaccination and SARS-CoV-2 variants. Study-wide results and limits: Recipients given vaccine exceeded placebo recipients in spike-specific TCR breadth. Researchers cautioned that TCR breadth and depth analyses may have underestimated total T cell responses. Non-spike TCR breadth did not differ much between vaccine and placebo recipients.

The treatment: approximately 18 received Ad26.COV2.S at low or high dose, single or two shots; roughly 5 received placebo; per-sample allocation not given. Sampling happened 63 days after the first vaccine or placebo injection. It was an adult aged 18-55 years in Boston who was the donor. The input for sequencing was peripheral blood, taken in a trial of Ad26.COV2.S vaccine versus placebo. The source is a person between 18 and 60 years old who received the Ad26.COV2.S COVID-19 vaccine or a placebo.

The CDR3 sequence: CASSQGKGRVTDTQYF. In nucleotides, the CDR3 is TGCGCCAGCAGCCAAGGGAAAGGCCGGGTGACAGATACGCAGTATTTT. The V gene is TRBV4-1, the J gene TRBJ2-3; D unresolved. CDR3 length: 16 residues. The germline V and J ends were trimmed by 1 base and 3 bases, with 14 bases remaining between them. Germline V gene lookup returns CDR1 MGHRA and CDR2 YSYEKL.